This passage covers 19 T cell receptor beta chains from one sample sequenced in a study of T-cell reconstitution after alpha-beta-depleted transplantation in children. Unique molecular identifiers were incorporated into the prepared TCRbeta library. TCRdb re-called the PCR reads through MiXCR, storing one row per CDR3 protein. The table has approximately 34,000 distinct CDR3 sequences, approximately 6.5% seen once; the top ten hold 25% to 30%. These TCRs are of unknown antigen specificity. Study-wide points: Reportedly, alpha-beta T cells present about two months post-transplant originated from several hundred expanded clones of graft origin.

The material sequenced was peripheral blood, taken 60 days after TCRalphabeta/CD19-depleted stem cell transplant. The source of these receptors is a child less than two years old who had a stem cell transplant for acute myeloid leukemia, so the T cells may come from the graft donor.

This clonotype has at least ten counts. The genes are TRBV10-3 and TRBJ1-1; D perhaps matches TRBD1 (5 bases). The germline V and J ends were trimmed by 3 bases and 5 bases, with 10 bases remaining between them. The CDR3 spans 13 residues. CDR1 is ENHRY, CDR2 SYGVKD, per germline. CDR3 sequence (DNA): TGTGCCATCAGTGATAGGGGCCAAACTGAAGCTTTCTTT. Its translation is CAISDRGQTEAFF.

This clonotype showed up many times. The chain recombines TRBV12-3 or TRBV12-4 with TRBJ2-7, with 8 bases aligning to TRBD2. CDR3 length equals 15 residues. The V segment lost 0 bases and the J segment 5 bases; nucleotides outside the gene matches: 6. The CDR3 is CASSLATSGGDEQYF. The CDR3 DNA reads as TGTGCCAGCAGTTTAGCGACTTCGGGAGGGGACGAGCAGTACTTC.

This clonotype has a single count. This may stem from a read error, because a much larger clone lies one nucleotide away. The gene calls are TRBV30 and TRBJ1-1; D is ambiguous. Between the trimmed V and J ends, which lost 0 bases and 1 base, there was a span of 6 bases. The CDR3 consists of 13 residues. The germline CDR1 and CDR2 sequences are GTSNPN and SVGIG (reference sequence). This chain's CDR3 is CAWSVARNTEAFF. In DNA form, the CDR3 reads TGTGCCTGGAGTGTTGCACGGAACACTGAAGCTTTCTTT.

In its sample, this clonotype was seen many times. This chain links TRBV25-1 with TRBJ1-2, with TRBD1 identical over 9 bases. The CDR3 totals 15 residues. The J segment lost 6 bases and the V segment lost 3 bases, leaving 8 bases of the junction unmatched. Germline values: CDR1 MGHDK, CDR2 SYGVNS. The CDR3 loop is CASSEFDRGVDGYTF. In nucleotides, the CDR3 is TGTGCCAGCAGTGAGTTCGACAGGGGGGTAGATGGCTACACCTTC.

In this sample, this clonotype turned up many times. The V and J genes are TRBV6-2 or TRBV6-3 and TRBJ2-1; no definite D call. The CDR3 loop spans 12 amino acids. Trimming stripped 2 bases from V and 9 bases from J, with 8 bases between. The germline V gene encodes CDR1 MNHEY and CDR2 SVGEGT. DNA of the CDR3: TGTGCCAGCAGTTACACTCGGAGTGAGCAGTTCTTC. Translation: CASSYTRSEQFF.

In its sample, this clonotype was seen many times. The chain employs TRBV2 and TRBJ2-1; D not resolved. CDR1 is SNHLY and CDR2 is FYNNEI in the germline V gene. Trimming shortened V by 5 bases and J by 7 bases, and 9 bases separated the two germline ends. The length of the CDR3 is 12 residues. The CDR3 DNA is TGTGCCAGCAGTAGCGATTGGAATGAGCAGTTCTTC. It yields the protein CASSSDWNEQFF.

This clonotype has at least ten counts. This chain joins TRBV18 and TRBJ1-2; no reliable D call. The ends were cut back, 2 bases at V and 2 bases at J, with 9 bases in the middle. Germline V CDR1 and CDR2: KGHSH, LQKENI. The CDR3 contains 14 residues. The CDR3 bases are TGTGCCAGCTCACCATCCACGGTGAACTATGGCTACACCTTC. Translation gives CASSPSTVNYGYTF.

This clonotype was seen ten or more times. V usage is TRBV7-2 and J usage is TRBJ1-1, with a possible D match to TRBD1 (6 bases). V gave up 4 bases and J gave up 6 bases, with 24 bases separating them. The CDR3 spans 17 residues. Germline lookup yields CDR1 SGHTA and CDR2 FQGNSA. The CDR3 spells CASSSKRSITGIAEAFF. As DNA, the CDR3 is TGTGCCAGCAGCTCAAAGAGGTCCATAACAGGGATCGCTGAAGCTTTCTTT.

This clonotype was detected a few times. The gene calls are TRBV20-1 and TRBJ2-3; 7 nucleotides agree with TRBD1. This CDR3 has 14 amino acids. With 3 bases clipped from V and 3 bases from J, the junction kept 6 bases outside the gene matches. Germline CDR1 DFQATT, CDR2 SNEGSKA (reference sequence). CDR3 region: CSASATGLTDTQYF. The CDR3 bases are TGCAGTGCTAGCGCGACAGGGCTAACAGATACGCAGTATTTT.

In its sample, this clonotype was seen many times. V is TRBV29-1 and J is TRBJ2-7; D remains unclear. Between the trimmed V and J ends, which lost 4 bases and 7 bases, there was a span of 17 bases. CDR1 is SQVTM, CDR2 ANQGSEA, per germline. CDR3 size: 13 residues. This chain's CDR3 is CSVVRASMGEQYF. The CDR3 nucleotides read TGCAGCGTTGTGCGTGCCAGTATGGGAGAGCAGTACTTC.

This clonotype was seen at least ten times. V and J are TRBV10-3 and TRBJ1-2; D is unclear. V was trimmed by 2 bases and J by 2 bases, leaving 12 bases between them. Per germline, CDR1 ENHRY and CDR2 SYGVKD. The CDR3 runs 15 residues. CDR3 in amino acids: CAISERAPANYGYTF. CDR3 sequence (DNA): TGTGCCATCAGTGAGCGTGCTCCCGCAAACTATGGCTACACCTTC.

This clonotype is deemed medium-sized. The chain links TRBV9 to TRBJ2-7; no definite D call. V was cut by 0 bases and J by 0 bases, with 10 bases left in between. Germline CDR1 is SGDLS and CDR2 is YYNGEE. The CDR3 consists of 15 residues. As DNA, the CDR3 is TGTGCCAGCAGCGTAGTGCCGGAGCCCTCCTACGAGCAGTACTTC. Protein: CASSVVPEPSYEQYF.

This clonotype was counted only a few times. This rearrangement joins TRBV28 to TRBJ2-5, with no clear D. Germline CDR1 MDHEN, CDR2 SYDVKM. The CDR3 consists of 14 residues. V was cut by 3 bases and J by 5 bases, with 13 bases left in between. Written as DNA, the CDR3 is TGTGCCAGCAGTTTCTCCGACCCTTTGGAGACCCAGTACTTC. Translated: CASSFSDPLETQYF.

This rearrangement joins TRBV11-2 to TRBJ2-5; no definite D call. Looked up from germline, CDR1 is SGHAT and CDR2 is FQNNGV. Between the trimmed V and J ends, which lost 5 bases and 3 bases, there was a span of 10 bases. This CDR3 region has 13 residues. As DNA, the CDR3 is TGTGCCAGCAGCCCCAAGATGGAAGAGACCCAGTACTTC. This sequence encodes CASSPKMEETQYF.

The gene calls are TRBV29-1 and TRBJ2-7; D gene unclear. This CDR3 contains 11 residues. Germline lookup yields CDR1 SQVTM and CDR2 ANQGSEA. V was cut by 0 bases and J by 12 bases, with 12 bases left in between. This CDR3 reads CSVEDRTDSYF. As DNA, the CDR3 is TGCAGCGTTGAAGATAGGACGGATTCGTACTTC.

This rearrangement joins TRBV2 to TRBJ1-5; no reliable D call. The CDR3 length is 14 residues. CDR1 SNHLY and CDR2 FYNNEI come from the germline V gene. The ends were cut back, 6 bases at V and 1 base at J, with 10 bases in the middle. The CDR3 DNA sequence: TGTGCCAGCAGGGGCCGGGCCAGCAATCAGCCCCAGCATTTT. Translating it yields CASRGRASNQPQHF.

In its sample, this clonotype was seen many times. Germline and junction disagree at one end, which may indicate a read error. The V call is TRBV4-3, the J call TRBJ2-7; 7 bases map to TRBD1. The CDR3 runs to 11 residues. Germline values: CDR1 LGHNA, CDR2 YSLEER. The chain's CDR3 is CASSPDRASRF. The CDR3 DNA reads TGCGCCAGCAGCCCAGACAGGGCCTCCCGCTTC.

This clonotype has at least ten counts. The chain recombines TRBV4-2 with TRBJ1-6; D call uncertain. The CDR3 length is 17 residues. CDR1 LGHNA and CDR2 YNFKEQ come from the germline V gene. V lost 3 bases and J lost 7, with 19 bases in between. The CDR3 sequence: CASSHPPFRVGNSPLHF. Here the CDR3 DNA reads TGTGCCAGCAGCCATCCCCCCTTCCGGGTGGGAAATTCACCCCTCCACTTT.

Many counts were recorded for this clonotype. The rearrangement uses TRBV27 and TRBJ2-5; 8 bases line up with TRBD1. V dropped 3 bases and J dropped 1; count of bases not matched to a gene: 4. The germline gives CDR1 MNHEY, CDR2 SMNVEV (reference sequence). The CDR3 consists of 15 residues. The CDR3, as DNA: TGTGCCAGCAGTTTGCACAGGGGGGTCCAAGAGACCCAGTACTTC. This sequence encodes CASSLHRGVQETQYF.